This TCR beta chain was sequenced for a study of OX40 agonist ivuxolimab in advanced cancers. Study summary: Cohort: approximately 83% men, mean age approximately 60, aged roughly 23 to 90. Study results and limitations: Expanded clones tended on average to be more numerous among CD8+ T cells than CD4+. At 0.1-3.0 mg/kg, partial responders had clonal expansion among the lowest observed.

TCRdb keeps only in-frame clones here, not all; method: immunoSEQ multiplex PCR. The profile shows over 65,000 clones, roughly 84% of them singletons. Germline V CDR1 and CDR2: SGHTA, FQGNSA. There are 15 residues in the CDR3. V lost 5 bases to trimming and J lost 4 bases, with 12 bases between them. For this clone: Antigen: not known.

The specimen was CD4+ or CD8+ T cells sorted from blood, collected in a trial of the OX40 agonist ivuxolimab. The rearrangement links TRBV7-2 to TRBJ1-6; D might be TRBD1 (6 bases). This clonotype originated in an adult with an advanced solid tumor such as melanoma, head and neck, liver or kidney cancer. This CDR3 reads CASSPEGVYNSPLHF. In nucleotides, the CDR3 is TGTGCCAGCAGCCCCGAGGGGGTGTATAATTCACCCCTCCACTTT.